Listed here is a single TCR beta chain. This entry is derived from a study of cytomegalovirus exposure and HLA in healthy donors. Germline CDR1 is MDHEN and CDR2 is SYDVKM. V dropped 4 bases and J dropped 4 bases, with 10 bases sitting between them. This CDR3 is built from 13 residues. Vbeta (60) and Jbeta (13) primers were used in the PCR. Method: immunoSEQ multiplex PCR; TCRdb's copy keeps in-frame clones and lacks some. Of 85,000 to 100,000 clones in the sample, 81% were seen once. V usage is TRBV28 and J usage is TRBJ1-1, with a weak D call TRBD1 (5 bases). The clonotype originates from a girl aged 2 to 10 in good health and CMV-seropositive. The sample consisted of PBMCs. The CDR3 nucleotides read TGTGCCAGCAGTTGGGGCAGGGCCACTGAAGCTTTCTTT. Its protein is CASSWGRATEAFF.